One and the same sample provided the 4 T cell receptor beta chains below, sequenced in a study of neurological immune-mediated disorders. This sample's time point: longitudinal time-point 1 (baseline). TCRdb re-called the 5' RACE reads with MiXCR, one entry per CDR3 protein. The table lists around 71,000 distinct CDR3 sequences, approximately 13% of them singletons. The sequencing sample was made of PBMCs. The source of these receptors is a female donor with HTLV-1-associated myelopathy (HAM/TSP).

Worth noting for this clonotype: The junction departs from the called germline gene at one end, perhaps through a read error. The gene calls are TRBV30 and TRBJ2-5; the D gene could be TRBD1 or TRBD2 (5 bases each). Germline CDR1 GTSNPN, CDR2 SVGIG (reference sequence). The CDR3 runs 12 residues. The CDR3 sequence: CSWSLGTGTQYF. For the CDR3, the DNA is TGTTCCTGGAGTTTAGGGACCGGGACCCAGTACTTC.

This clonotype was counted a few times. CDR3 residues: CASSLVGLGFPGTGELFF. The CDR3 DNA reads TGTGCCAGCAGCTTAGTGGGACTAGGCTTCCCGGGGACCGGGGAGCTGTTTTTT. V gene TRBV11-3 combines with J gene TRBJ2-2, with 8 nucleotides matching TRBD2. Germline V gene sequence: CDR1 SGHNT, CDR2 YENEEA. V dropped 1 base and J dropped 5; count of bases not matched to a gene: 12. The CDR3 loop spans 18 amino acids.

This clonotype was counted at least ten times. This chain joins TRBV20-1 and TRBJ2-6, with D perhaps assigned TRBD1 or TRBD2 (5 bases each). The germline CDR1 and CDR2 sequences are DFQATT and SNEGSKA (reference sequence). V was pared by 1 base and J by 0 bases, with 13 bases between. CDR3 length equals 17 residues. This chain's CDR3 is CSARARDVLSGANVLTF. CDR3 nucleotides: TGCAGTGCTAGAGCCCGGGACGTGCTCTCTGGGGCCAACGTCCTGACTTTC.

This clonotype appeared a few times. This chain joins TRBV2 and TRBJ1-5; tentatively, D is TRBD1 (5 bases). CDR3 length: 13 residues. Trimming took 7 bases from V and 9 from J, leaving 16 bases between them. The V gene's germline CDR1 is SNHLY and CDR2 FYNNEI. CDR3 DNA: TGTGCCAGCACCGATGAGGGGCCTAGGCCCCAGCATTTT. Translating it yields CASTDEGPRPQHF.